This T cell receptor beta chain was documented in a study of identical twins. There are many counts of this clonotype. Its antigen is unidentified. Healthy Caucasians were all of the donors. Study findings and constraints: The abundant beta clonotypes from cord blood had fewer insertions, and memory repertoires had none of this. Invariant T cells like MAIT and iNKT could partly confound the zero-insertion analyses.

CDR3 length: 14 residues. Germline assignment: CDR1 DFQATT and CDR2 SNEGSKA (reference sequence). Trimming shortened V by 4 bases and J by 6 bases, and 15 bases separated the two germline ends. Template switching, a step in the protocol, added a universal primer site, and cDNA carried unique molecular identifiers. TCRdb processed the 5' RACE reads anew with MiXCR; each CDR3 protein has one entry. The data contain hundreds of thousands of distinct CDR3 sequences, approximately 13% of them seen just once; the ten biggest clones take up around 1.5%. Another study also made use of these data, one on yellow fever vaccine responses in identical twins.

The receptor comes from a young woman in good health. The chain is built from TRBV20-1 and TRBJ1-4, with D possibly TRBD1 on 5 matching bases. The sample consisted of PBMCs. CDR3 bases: TGCAGTGCTAAACGGGGGACGGAAGATGAAAAACTGTTTTTT. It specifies CSAKRGTEDEKLFF.